Listed here are 19 T cell receptor beta chains from one sample, sequenced in a study of radiation and T cells in renal cell carcinoma. This table comes from immunoSEQ multiplex PCR, and its TCRdb copy is limited to in-frame clones, with some not included. Of approximately 140,000 clones listed, less than 90% are singletons. Sample time point: baseline pretreatment blood. The treatment here: 15 Gy SBRT to primary tumor, nephrectomy 4 weeks later. The specimen was blood, collected from a patient whose treatment included radiotherapy and nephrectomy. The origin of the receptors is a woman in her seventies with renal cell carcinoma.

The chain uses TRBV5-1 and TRBJ2-3; 8 nucleotides align to TRBD2. The germline V gene has CDR1 SGHRS and CDR2 YFSETQ. The CDR3 length is 15 residues. Trimming at V came to 2 bases and at J to 0 bases, leaving 2 bases not matched to a gene. The CDR3, as DNA: TGCGCCAGCAGCTTCACTAGCGGAAGCACAGATACGCAGTATTTT. Its translation is CASSFTSGSTDTQYF.

The rearrangement uses TRBV7-2 and TRBJ2-6; D remains ambiguous. The V end was cut by 11 bases, the J end by 0 bases, with 8 bases between. The CDR3 has 13 amino acids. CDR1 SGHTA and CDR2 FQGNSA come from the germline V gene. This chain's CDR3 is CAFRRSGANVLTF. CDR3 in DNA: TGTGCCTTCCGTCGCTCTGGGGCCAACGTCCTGACTTTC.

V usage is TRBV9 and J usage is TRBJ2-5, with TRBD2 identical over 13 bases. J lost 1 base, V lost 3 bases, and 3 bases had no gene match. Germline assignment: CDR1 SGDLS and CDR2 YYNGEE. The CDR3 totals 16 residues. The CDR3, as DNA: TGTGCCAGCAGCGCCGGACTAGCGGGGGTCCAAGAGACCCAGTACTTC. It encodes CASSAGLAGVQETQYF.

The chain joins TRBV2 to TRBJ1-1; 9 bases fit TRBD1. Trimming removed 9 bases from V and 5 bases from J; junction bases left unmatched: 7. Germline CDR1 reads SNHLY; CDR2 reads FYNNEI. This CDR3 has 13 amino acids. In DNA form, the CDR3 reads TGTGCCAGTAACCGGGACAGGGCAACTGAAGCTTTCTTT. It codes for CASNRDRATEAFF.

The chain uses TRBV15 and TRBJ1-6; 7 positions agree with TRBD1. Germline CDR1 reads LNHNV; CDR2 reads YYDKDF (reference sequence). The trim removed 9 bases at V and 0 bases at J, leaving 5 bases unmatched. This CDR3 region has 15 residues. CDR3 nucleotides: TGTGCCACAGGAGGGGGCAGCTCCTATAATTCACCCCTCCACTTT. Translated, it gives CATGGGSSYNSPLHF.

The chain links TRBV28 to TRBJ2-5, with 8 bases aligning to TRBD1. J gave up 4 bases and V 6 bases, and 4 bases lay outside the gene matches. Germline V gene sequence: CDR1 MDHEN, CDR2 SYDVKM. The CDR3 is made up of 13 amino acids. The CDR3 reads CASSNTGGETQYF. Written as DNA, the CDR3 is TGTGCCAGCAGCAACACAGGGGGAGAGACCCAGTACTTC. Together with reference TRBV28 and TRBJ2-5, the CDR3 gives the full variable domain: DVKVTQSSRYLVKRTGEKVFLECVQDMDHENMFWYRQDPGLGLRLIYFSYDVKMKEKGDIPEGYSVSREKKERFSLILESASTNQTSMYLCASSNTGGETQYFGPGTRLLVL.

The rearrangement joins TRBV5-1 to TRBJ2-5, with TRBD2 matching 8 bases. J gave up 7 bases and V 0 bases, and 8 bases lay outside the gene matches. The germline V gene has CDR1 SGHRS and CDR2 YFSETQ. The CDR3 extends over 15 amino acids. The CDR3 reads CASSLDPGGHATQYF. The CDR3 DNA is TGCGCCAGCAGCTTGGATCCGGGGGGGCATGCGACCCAGTACTTC.

CDR3 bases: TGTGCCAGCAGCTTACTAAGACCCTCCTACGAGCAGTACTTC. Translating gives CASSLLRPSYEQYF. V is TRBV11-2 and J is TRBJ2-7; no clear D. The V end lost 2 bases, the J end lost 0 bases, and 8 bases lay between the germline ends. The CDR3 length is 14 residues. Germline CDR1 reads SGHAT; CDR2 reads FQNNGV.

This clone has a handful of counts. This chain links TRBV9 with TRBJ1-4; D call uncertain. The germline V gene encodes CDR1 SGDLS and CDR2 YYNGEE. CDR3 size: 13 residues. The V and J ends lost 4 bases and 0 bases respectively, with 4 bases between them. The DNA for the CDR3 is TGTGCCAGCAGCTTCACAACTAATGAAAAACTGTTTTTT. Its translation is CASSFTTNEKLFF.

The chain is built from TRBV4-2 and TRBJ2-7, with no clear D. This CDR3 contains 15 residues. V shed 0 bases and J shed 3 bases, with 12 bases lying between them. Germline V CDR1 and CDR2: LGHNA, YNFKEQ. DNA of the CDR3: TGTGCCAGCAGCCAAGATCTGGGCCAGTACTACGAGCAGTACTTC. This gives the protein CASSQDLGQYYEQYF.

Comments on this clone: This specimen includes other DNA sequences encoding the same CDR3. This rearrangement joins TRBV2 to TRBJ2-7; D remains unclear. The V gene's germline CDR1 is SNHLY and CDR2 FYNNEI. CDR3 length: 12 residues. Deletions cut 5 bases from V and 0 bases from J, with 5 bases between. CDR3: CASSLSSYEQYF. Here the CDR3 DNA reads TGTGCCAGCAGTCTAAGCTCCTACGAGCAGTACTTC.

This sequence joins TRBV6-1 and TRBJ1-1; D possibly corresponds to TRBD1 (5 bases). The germline CDR1 and CDR2 sequences are MNHNS and SASEGT. The CDR3 consists of 15 residues. Trimming removed 2 bases at V and 1 base at J, with 11 bases between. This CDR3 reads CASSEWGIQNTEAFF. DNA for the CDR3: TGTGCCAGCAGTGAATGGGGGATCCAGAACACTGAAGCTTTCTTT.

The chain joins TRBV6-1 to TRBJ2-7; D remains ambiguous. V lost 4 bases, J lost 0 bases, and 10 bases lay in between. Germline CDR1 and CDR2: MNHNS and SASEGT. CDR3 length: 14 residues. This CDR3 is CASSVAAGSYEQYF. CDR3 nucleotide sequence: TGTGCCAGCAGTGTGGCGGCAGGCTCCTACGAGCAGTACTTC.

This clone appeared a single time. The genes are TRBV4-2 and TRBJ1-1, with 11 nucleotides matching TRBD1. Unmatched junction bases numbered 3, after V lost 3 bases and J lost 3 bases. This CDR3 is 15 amino acids long. The germline V gene encodes CDR1 LGHNA and CDR2 YNFKEQ. The CDR3 sequence: CASSHGQGADTEAFF. The DNA of the CDR3 is TGTGCCAGCAGCCACGGACAGGGGGCCGACACTGAAGCTTTCTTT.

The genes are TRBV15 and TRBJ2-2; a possible D gene is TRBD2 (5 bases). Germline CDR1 LNHNV, CDR2 YYDKDF (reference sequence). The CDR3 has 17 amino acids. V dropped 0 bases and J dropped 5 bases, with 16 bases sitting between them. CDR3 in DNA: TGTGCCACCAGCAGAGATCTGATAACGAGGGTTACCGGGGAGCTGTTTTTT. It encodes CATSRDLITRVTGELFF.

The V call is TRBV15, the J call TRBJ2-5; 8 bases fit TRBD1. V trimming: 0 bases; J trimming: 4 bases; junction bases outside the gene matches: 7. CDR1 and CDR2 from the germline V gene are LNHNV and YYDKDF (reference sequence). This CDR3 spans 16 amino acids. CDR3 DNA sequence: TGTGCCACCAGCAGAGATCTGGGAACAGGGGGAGAGACCCAGTACTTC. Amino acids: CATSRDLGTGGETQYF.

The V gene is TRBV19, the J gene TRBJ2-7; 8 bases line up with TRBD2. The CDR3 has 17 residues. Unmatched junction bases numbered 14, after V lost 4 bases and J lost 3 bases. CDR1 and CDR2 (germline): LNHDA, SQIVND (reference sequence). CDR3 DNA: TGTGCCAGTAGTACACGGGGTTCGGGGGGGACAAACTACGAGCAGTACTTC. It translates to CASSTRGSGGTNYEQYF.

Written as DNA, the CDR3 is TGTGCCAGCAATAATCCGGGACAGTGGGATTCACCCCTCCACTTT. Translated, it gives CASNNPGQWDSPLHF. The gene calls are TRBV28 and TRBJ1-6; 7 positions agree with TRBD1. Germline V gene sequence: CDR1 MDHEN, CDR2 SYDVKM. J gave up 8 bases and V 7 bases, and 11 bases lay outside the gene matches. CDR3 size: 15 residues.

The chain has TRBV5-1 and TRBJ2-7; weak D call: TRBD1 (5 bases). The CDR3 has 15 amino acids. V was clipped by 0 bases and J by 2 bases, with 12 bases between them. CDR1 SGHRS and CDR2 YFSETQ come from the germline V gene. CDR3 sequence: CASSLASAGPYEQYF. CDR3 nucleotide sequence: TGCGCCAGCAGCTTGGCCTCAGCAGGGCCCTACGAGCAGTACTTC.